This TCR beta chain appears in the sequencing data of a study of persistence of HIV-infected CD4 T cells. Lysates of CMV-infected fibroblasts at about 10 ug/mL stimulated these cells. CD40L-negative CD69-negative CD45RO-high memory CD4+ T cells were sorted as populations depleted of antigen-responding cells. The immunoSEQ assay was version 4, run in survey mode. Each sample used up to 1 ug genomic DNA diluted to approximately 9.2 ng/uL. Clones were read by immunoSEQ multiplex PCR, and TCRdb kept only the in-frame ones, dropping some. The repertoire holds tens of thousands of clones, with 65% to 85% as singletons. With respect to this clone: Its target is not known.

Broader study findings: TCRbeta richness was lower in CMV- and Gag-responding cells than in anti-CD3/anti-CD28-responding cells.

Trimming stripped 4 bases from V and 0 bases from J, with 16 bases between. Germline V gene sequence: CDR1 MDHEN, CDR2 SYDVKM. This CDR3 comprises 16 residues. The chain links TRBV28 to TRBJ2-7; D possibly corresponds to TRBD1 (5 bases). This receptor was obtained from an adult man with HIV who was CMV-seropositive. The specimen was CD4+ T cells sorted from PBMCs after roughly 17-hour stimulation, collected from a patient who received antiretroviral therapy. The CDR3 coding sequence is TGTGCCAGCAGTTCCCCGGCCAGGGTTAGCTCCTACGAGCAGTACTTC. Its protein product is CASSSPARVSSYEQYF.